These 21 T cell receptor beta chains originate from one sample sequenced in a study of cytomegalovirus exposure and HLA in healthy donors. Assay: immunoSEQ multiplex PCR; the TCRdb copy retains only in-frame clones and omits some. The data show 110,000 or so clones, with roughly 88% seen just once and approximately 4.9% held by the top ten. Sample: PBMCs. Receptors were obtained from a man aged 18 to 35 in good health and CMV-seronegative.

The rearrangement links TRBV11-2 to TRBJ2-2; 12 bases line up with TRBD2. The CDR3 covers 15 residues. The V and J ends lost 3 bases and 7 bases, in that order; junction bases with no gene match: 3. From germline, CDR1 is SGHAT and CDR2 FQNNGV. The CDR3 DNA follows: TGTGCCAGCAGCTTCGGACTAGCGGGAAACGGGGAGCTGTTTTTT. It translates to CASSFGLAGNGELFF.

The V and J genes are TRBV30 and TRBJ2-5, with 13 bases fitting TRBD2. The CDR3 runs 17 residues. The trim removed 4 bases at V and 5 bases at J, leaving 13 bases unmatched. CDR1 GTSNPN and CDR2 SVGIG come from the germline V gene (reference sequence). The CDR3 DNA reads TGTGCCTGGATTGCTCCGGGACTAGCGGGAATTAGGGAGACCCAGTACTTC. Its translation: CAWIAPGLAGIRETQYF.

The genes are TRBV5-1 and TRBJ2-1; D may be TRBD2 (5 bases). Germline CDR1 and CDR2: SGHRS and YFSETQ. The CDR3 is 16 amino acids. Between the trimmed V and J ends, which lost 0 bases and 0 bases, there was a span of 10 bases. The CDR3 nucleotides are TGCGCCAGCAGCTTGGGGGTGGGGAGCTCCTACAATGAGCAGTTCTTC. Amino acids: CASSLGVGSSYNEQFF.

The V call is TRBV30, the J call TRBJ1-6; D is unclear. CDR3 size: 16 residues. CDR1 and CDR2 from the germline V gene are GTSNPN and SVGIG (reference sequence). V was pared by 4 bases and J by 0 bases, with 13 bases between. CDR3 nucleotides: TGTGCCTGGACCCGGCCAGACTCCTCCTATAATTCACCCCTCCACTTT. Its protein product is CAWTRPDSSYNSPLHF. The full variable domain, completed using reference TRBV30 and TRBJ1-6, is SQTIHQWPATLVQPVGSPLSLECTVEGTSNPNLYWYRQAAGRGLQLLFYSVGIGQISSEVPQNLSASRPQDRQFILSSKKLLLSDSGFYLCAWTRPDSSYNSPLHFGNGTRLTVT.

This chain joins TRBV7-9 and TRBJ2-7, with D possibly TRBD1 on 6 matching bases. Trimming pared 1 base from V and 6 bases from J, leaving 7 bases between. The length of the CDR3 is 12 residues. Germline-derived CDR1 and CDR2 are SEHNR and FQNEAQ (reference sequence). CDR3 sequence: CASSLGGREQYF. Here the CDR3 DNA reads TGTGCCAGCAGCTTAGGGGGGCGCGAGCAGTACTTC.

This rearrangement joins TRBV2 to TRBJ2-5; D is uncertain. Germline assignment: CDR1 SNHLY and CDR2 FYNNEI. V lost 6 bases, J lost 1 base, and 12 bases lay in between. The CDR3 has 14 residues. DNA of the CDR3: TGTGCCAGCAGCGTCGAGGCAGTCCAAGAGACCCAGTACTTC. Protein: CASSVEAVQETQYF. Based on the CDR3 plus reference TRBV2 and TRBJ2-5, the full variable domain is EPEVTQTPSHQVTQMGQEVILRCVPISNHLYFYWYRQILGQKVEFLVSFYNNEISEKSEIFDDQFSVERPDGSNFTLKIRSTKLEDSAMYFCASSVEAVQETQYFGPGTRLLVL.

The chain couples TRBV2 to TRBJ2-1; the match to TRBD2 covers 10 bases. V shed 6 bases, J shed 0 bases, and the junction held 5 bases outside the gene matches. The germline CDR1 and CDR2 sequences are SNHLY and FYNNEI. The CDR3 totals 16 residues. CDR3 DNA: TGTGCCAGCAGACTACTAGCGGGGAACTCCTACAATGAGCAGTTCTTC. Protein product: CASRLLAGNSYNEQFF.

The chain couples TRBV14 to TRBJ1-1; D call uncertain. The CDR3 is made up of 14 amino acids. V dropped 1 base and J dropped 3 bases, with 9 bases sitting between them. Germline assignment: CDR1 SGHDN and CDR2 FVKESK. The CDR3 loop is CASSQVGRYTEAFF. In DNA, the CDR3 is TGTGCCAGCAGCCAAGTTGGTCGGTACACTGAAGCTTTCTTT.

The chain uses TRBV15 and TRBJ2-7; a weak D match, TRBD1 (6 bases). Germline V gives CDR1 LNHNV, CDR2 YYDKDF (reference sequence). CDR3 length equals 15 residues. Between the trimmed V and J ends, which lost 5 bases and 3 bases, there was a span of 17 bases. CDR3 sequence reads: CATSPKTGPRYEQYF. The CDR3 DNA follows: TGTGCCACCAGCCCAAAGACAGGTCCCCGCTACGAGCAGTACTTC.

This clone was observed a single time. The rearrangement links TRBV11-1 to TRBJ1-4; a weak D match, TRBD1 (6 bases). The CDR3 totals 13 residues. V lost 5 bases, J lost 7 bases, and 11 bases lay in between. Germline V gene lookup returns CDR1 SGHAT and CDR2 FQDESV (reference sequence). CDR3 in amino acids: CASSLDRFEKLFF. CDR3 nucleotide sequence: TGTGCCAGCAGCCTTGACAGGTTTGAAAAACTGTTTTTT.

This clone has only a few counts. V is TRBV7-2 and J is TRBJ1-2; 7 bases are shared with TRBD1. Germline-derived CDR1 and CDR2 are SGHTA and FQGNSA. V lost 5 bases, J lost 4 bases, and 7 bases stayed unmatched. There are 14 residues in the CDR3. CDR3 nucleotides: TGTGCCAGCAGCCCTCGGACAGGCTTCTATGGCTACACCTTC. This gives the protein CASSPRTGFYGYTF.

The chain combines TRBV2 with TRBJ2-3, with D possibly being TRBD2 (6 bases). CDR3 length equals 14 residues. Trimming took 8 bases from V and 6 from J, leaving 18 bases between them. Germline values: CDR1 SNHLY, CDR2 FYNNEI. CDR3: CASPLTGTADTQYF. In nucleotides, the CDR3 is TGTGCCAGCCCTCTGACCGGGACTGCCGATACGCAGTATTTT.

The chain combines TRBV4-1 with TRBJ1-2; D ambiguous. This CDR3 is built from 14 residues. Germline V gene sequence: CDR1 MGHRA, CDR2 YSYEKL. The germline V and J ends were trimmed by 1 base and 1 base, with 7 bases remaining between them. The CDR3 spells CASSQVQFNYGYTF. CDR3 nucleotides: TGCGCCAGCAGCCAAGTACAGTTTAACTATGGCTACACCTTC.

The chain links TRBV5-6 to TRBJ2-1, with TRBD1 matching over 9 bases. Trimming at V came to 6 bases and at J to 8 bases, leaving 12 bases not matched to a gene. Germline CDR1 SGHDT, CDR2 YYEEEE. The CDR3 sequence is 15 residues long. CDR3 residues: CASIWTGTGLDEQFF. The DNA for the CDR3 is TGTGCCAGCATTTGGACCGGGACAGGGCTTGATGAGCAGTTCTTC.

This rearrangement joins TRBV25-1 to TRBJ2-7; D perhaps matches TRBD1 (5 bases). Per germline, CDR1 MGHDK and CDR2 SYGVNS. V dropped 4 bases and J dropped 3 bases, with 13 bases sitting between them. This CDR3 contains 14 residues. DNA for the CDR3: TGTGCCAGCAGTGGGTGGGGCCCTAGCTACGAGCAGTACTTC. Translated: CASSGWGPSYEQYF.

In DNA, the CDR3 is TGTGCCAGCAGCTTGGGGAGGGGTTATACCTACGAGCAGTACTTC. Amino acid sequence: CASSLGRGYTYEQYF. The genes are TRBV5-8 and TRBJ2-7; the D gene is possibly TRBD2 (6 bases). The CDR3 has 15 residues. Per the germline V gene, CDR1 is SGHTS and CDR2 is YDEGEE. V lost 0 bases and J lost 2, with 12 bases in between.

The DNA for the CDR3 is TGTGCCAGCAGTTTATTTGGACAAGAAGATACGCAGTATTTT. It translates to CASSLFGQEDTQYF. The chain employs TRBV27 and TRBJ2-3; tentative D call: TRBD1 (5 bases). Trimming left V 1 base short and J 5 bases short, with 10 bases between. The CDR3 spans 14 residues. The germline V gene encodes CDR1 MNHEY and CDR2 SMNVEV (reference sequence).

This clone turned up a few times. The chain employs TRBV5-6 and TRBJ2-7; possibly TRBD2 for D (5 bases). Germline V lookup: CDR1 SGHDT, CDR2 YYEEEE. Trimming stripped 2 bases from V and 7 bases from J, with 7 bases between. This CDR3 has 11 amino acids. The CDR3 spells CASSFEGEQYF. The DNA of the CDR3 is TGTGCCAGCAGCTTCGAGGGAGAGCAGTACTTC.

The chain has TRBV16 and TRBJ2-1; the D gene is possibly TRBD1 (7 bases). V was pared by 4 bases and J by 7 bases, with 17 bases between. This CDR3 has 15 residues. Per the germline V gene, CDR1 is KGHSY and CDR2 is FQNENV. CDR3 loop: CASSPRQGGFNEQFF. The CDR3 DNA reads as TGTGCCAGCAGCCCGCGGCAGGGGGGTTTTAATGAGCAGTTCTTC.

V and J are TRBV9 and TRBJ1-1; tentatively, D is TRBD1 (5 bases). The CDR3 has 14 amino acids. The germline CDR1 and CDR2 sequences are SGDLS and YYNGEE. V lost 4 bases and J lost 2, with 12 bases in between. The DNA for the CDR3 is TGTGCCAGCAGCACCTCGGGGGTAAACACTGAAGCTTTCTTT. Translation gives CASSTSGVNTEAFF.

This chain's CDR3 is CASSSLTGGDTQYF. DNA for the CDR3: TGTGCCAGCAGCTCCCTAACAGGGGGTGATACGCAGTATTTT. V is TRBV5-4 and J is TRBJ2-3, with 8 bases matching TRBD1. V lost 3 bases and J lost 6; bases outside the gene matches: 6. CDR3 length: 14 residues. Germline V gene data show CDR1 as SGHNT and CDR2 as YYREEE (reference sequence).